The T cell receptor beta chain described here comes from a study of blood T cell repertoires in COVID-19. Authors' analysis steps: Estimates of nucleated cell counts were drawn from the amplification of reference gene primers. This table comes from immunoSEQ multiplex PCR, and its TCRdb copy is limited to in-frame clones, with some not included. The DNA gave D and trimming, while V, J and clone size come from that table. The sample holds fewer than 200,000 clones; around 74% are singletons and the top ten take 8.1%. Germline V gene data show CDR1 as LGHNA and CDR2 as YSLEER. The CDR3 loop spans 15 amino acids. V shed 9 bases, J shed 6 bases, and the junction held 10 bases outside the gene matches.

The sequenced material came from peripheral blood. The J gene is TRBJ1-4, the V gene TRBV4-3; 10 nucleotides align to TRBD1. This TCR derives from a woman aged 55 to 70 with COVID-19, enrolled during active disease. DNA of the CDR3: TGCGCCAGTTCCGGACAGGGGGAGAGGGATGAAAAACTGTTTTTT. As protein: CASSGQGERDEKLFF.